The T cell receptor beta chain under discussion was sequenced for a study of cytomegalovirus exposure and HLA in healthy donors. Study-wide results and caveats: A later analysis showed TCR association rates differing by HLA locus, peaking at DRB1 and lowest at HLA-C. A link between a missense DCLRE1C variant and TCR beta V- and J-gene trimming emerged from a later analysis. Cytomegalovirus association was listed for 170 or so TCR beta chains.

This CDR3 is built from 10 residues. V was cut by 8 bases and J by 12 bases, with 15 bases left in between. Germline V gene data show CDR1 as SQVTM and CDR2 as ANQGSEA. PCR primers comprised 60 Vbeta and 13 Jbeta primers. The repertoire was sequenced with immunoSEQ multiplex PCR; TCRdb's copy has only in-frame clones and lacks some. The data contain more than 85,000 clones, over 80% of them singletons. About this clone: Antigen specificity is unknown.

The material sequenced was PBMCs. The chain carries TRBV29-1 and TRBJ2-3, with a possible D match to TRBD1 (6 bases). The TCR originated in a man between 18 and 29 years old in good health and CMV-seronegative. The CDR3 DNA is TGCAGCTCTGGACAGAGTTCACAGTATTTT. Translation: CSSGQSSQYF.